The sequence of this T cell receptor (beta chain) was determined in a study of shared clonotypes between healthy human individuals. On the study more broadly: For every donor, three CD4 naive, three CD4 memory, two CD8 naive and one CD8 memory plates were used. The study's findings and limits: Blood alone was sampled, and tissue repertoires likely differ. An effect of sequencing depth on clonotype sharing among donors was expected.

Remarks on this clone: Antigen unknown.

It was into CD45RA+ naive and CD45RA-negative memory subsets that the CD4+ cells were split. CDR3 length equals 18 residues. In germline, CDR1 is MGHRA, CDR2 YSYEKL. Trimming removed 2 bases from V and 10 bases from J; junction bases left unmatched: 12. The protocol was immunoSEQ multiplex PCR, while the TCRdb copy is restricted to in-frame clones and leaves out a portion. The table lists 2,500,000 or so clones, 80% to 95% of them singletons. The TCR originated in a man aged 18 to 30 in good health. Some clones in this sample may be carry-over from other donors' samples. The rearrangement joins TRBV4-1 to TRBJ2-2, with 14 nucleotides matching TRBD2. The sample was naive CD4+ T cells from PBMCs. Subset meaning: CD45RA+ positively selected. This chain's CDR3 is CASSQPRLAGGRSAELFF. The CDR3 bases are TGCGCCAGCAGCCAACCCCGACTAGCGGGAGGGCGGAGTGCGGAGCTGTTTTTT.